These T cell receptor beta chains were read from a single sample in a study of T cell responses to AZD1222 COVID-19 vaccine. Sequencing used immunoSEQ multiplex PCR; TCRdb keeps in-frame clones, though not all of them. The sample lists 180,000 or so clones, approximately 93% occurring once. The material was peripheral blood, obtained 28 days after the second AZD1222 dose. All receptors come from an adult who received the AZD1222 COVID-19 vaccine. Each CDR3 is given with its conserved first and last residue. Fields, in order: CDR3 DNA, CDR3 protein, J gene, V gene, D gene, clone size. A D gene is named only where the DNA matches it firmly. The size of a clone is reported for some rows only, either as once, few or many, or as a class for expanded clones.

DNA: TGTGCCAGTAGTAGGGGAATTACAGGGATTGTAAACACTGAAGCTTTCTTT; CDR3: CASSRGITGIVNTEAFF; J: TRBJ1-1; V: TRBV19; D: NA; size: NA
DNA: TGTGCCAGCAGTTATGCACAAACCCGGGAAGCTTTCTTT; CDR3: CASSYAQTREAFF; J: TRBJ1-1; V: TRBV6-2/TRBV6-3; D: NA; size: NA
DNA: TGTGCCAGCAGTTTAGGACGGAGGCGGGGCTCTAATGAAAAACTGTTTTTT; CDR3: CASSLGRRRGSNEKLFF; J: TRBJ1-4; V: TRBV27; D: NA; size: NA
DNA: TGCGCCAGCAGCTTGAACCCGGACAGGTTCTATGGCTACACCTTC; CDR3: CASSLNPDRFYGYTF; J: TRBJ1-2; V: TRBV5-1; D: TRBD1; size: NA
DNA: TGTGCCAGCAGCCAAGATCTAATAATCAGGACAGGGAACACTGAAGCTTTCTTT; CDR3: CASSQDLIIRTGNTEAFF; J: TRBJ1-1; V: TRBV3-1/TRBV3-2; D: TRBD1; size: NA
DNA: TGTGCCAGCAGTGAATTGCAATTCAATCAGCCCCAGCATTTT; CDR3: CASSELQFNQPQHF; J: TRBJ1-5; V: TRBV2; D: NA; size: once
DNA: TGTGCCAGCAGCTTCCCCGGGGGGGCGAGCACTGAAGCTTTCTTT; CDR3: CASSFPGGASTEAFF; J: TRBJ1-1; V: TRBV5-4; D: NA; size: NA
DNA: TGTGCCAGCAGTGATGGATTTCGGTCTGGCTACACCTTC; CDR3: CASSDGFRSGYTF; J: TRBJ1-2; V: TRBV6-1; D: NA; size: NA
DNA: TGTGCCAGCAGCTTTATGGCCTTAAGAAACATTCAGTACTTC; CDR3: CASSFMALRNIQYF; J: TRBJ2-4; V: TRBV7-3; D: NA; size: NA
DNA: TGTGCCAGCAGCAGGGGGAGGACGGAGAACACTGAAGCTTTCTTT; CDR3: CASSRGRTENTEAFF; J: TRBJ1-1; V: TRBV5-4; D: NA; size: NA
DNA: TGTGCCAGCAGCCGTGGGGGGACAGGGGCAACTAATGAAAAACTGTTTTTT; CDR3: CASSRGGTGATNEKLFF; J: TRBJ1-4; V: TRBV7-9; D: TRBD1; size: NA
DNA: TGTGCCAGCAGTGACGAGGCAGGGCAGGACACCATATATTTT; CDR3: CASSDEAGQDTIYF; J: TRBJ1-3; V: TRBV6-4; D: NA; size: NA
DNA: TGTGCCAGCAGCTTGGCAAGCGGGGGGGCAGGCGGGCAGTACTTC; CDR3: CASSLASGGAGGQYF; J: TRBJ2-7; V: TRBV5-4; D: TRBD2; size: NA
DNA: TGCGCCAGCAGCGTACAGGGTTTGAGCACAGATACGCAGTATTTT; CDR3: CASSVQGLSTDTQYF; J: TRBJ2-3; V: TRBV5-1; D: NA; size: NA
DNA: TGTGCCAGTAGCCGCCATGTGACAGGGCGAAATATGCTTAATTCACCCCTCCACTTT; CDR3: CASSRHVTGRNMLNSPLHF; J: TRBJ1-6; V: TRBV19; D: TRBD1; size: once
DNA: TGTGCCAGCAGCTTGGTGGGAGGGCCTACCTATCAAGAGACCCAGTACTTC; CDR3: CASSLVGGPTYQETQYF; J: TRBJ2-5; V: TRBV5-5; D: TRBD2; size: NA
DNA: TGTGCCAGCAGTGGGGACAGGAATAGAGCCTACGAGCAGTACTTC; CDR3: CASSGDRNRAYEQYF; J: TRBJ2-7; V: TRBV2; D: TRBD1; size: NA
DNA: TGTGCCGCGGTCGGGGGCCCCACTGAAGCTTTCTTT; CDR3: CAAVGGPTEAFF; J: TRBJ1-1; V: TRBV6-5; D: NA; size: NA
DNA: TGTGCCAGCAGCTTAGGACAGGGGACCTACACTGAAGCTTTCTTT; CDR3: CASSLGQGTYTEAFF; J: TRBJ1-1; V: TRBV5-6; D: TRBD1; size: NA
DNA: TGTGCCAGCACCCTCCTCCGAGAGGGGAATGAGCAGTTCTTC; CDR3: CASTLLREGNEQFF; J: TRBJ2-1; V: TRBV3-1/TRBV3-2; D: NA; size: NA
DNA: TGTGCCAGTGAGACAGGGACCGGCGGGGAGCTGTTTTTT; CDR3: CASETGTGGELFF; J: TRBJ2-2; V: TRBV28; D: TRBD1; size: NA
DNA: TGTGCCAGCAGCCCCCGGGGGGACGGAAACACCATATATTTT; CDR3: CASSPRGDGNTIYF; J: TRBJ1-3; V: TRBV9; D: NA; size: NA
DNA: TGTGCCAGTAGTATCGGGGTGAACACTGAAGCTTTCTTT; CDR3: CASSIGVNTEAFF; J: TRBJ1-1; V: TRBV19; D: NA; size: once
DNA: TGTGCCAGCAGACGGGCTAGCGGGGGAACCTACGAGCAGTACTTC; CDR3: CASRRASGGTYEQYF; J: TRBJ2-7; V: TRBV27; D: TRBD2; size: NA
DNA: TGTGCCAGCAGCCACCCGCCGGGACTGAGCACTGAAGCTTTCTTT; CDR3: CASSHPPGLSTEAFF; J: TRBJ1-1; V: TRBV3-1/TRBV3-2; D: NA; size: NA
DNA: TGCACAGGGCGTCTTCAGCCCCAGCATTTT; CDR3: CTGRLQPQHF; J: TRBJ1-5; V: TRBV20-1; D: NA; size: NA
DNA: TGTGCCAGCAGCTCCCGACAGGGGGCGTCGCCCCTCCACTTT; CDR3: CASSSRQGASPLHF; J: TRBJ1-6; V: TRBV7-3; D: TRBD1; size: once
DNA: TGTGCCAGCAGCTTAGCAACGGCGTCTGGTCGGGACACAGATACGCAGTATTTT; CDR3: CASSLATASGRDTDTQYF; J: TRBJ2-3; V: TRBV7-9; D: NA; size: NA
DNA: TGTGCCAGCAGTCTACAGGGGTCGGCGGTTCAAGAGACCCAGTACTTC; CDR3: CASSLQGSAVQETQYF; J: TRBJ2-5; V: TRBV2; D: TRBD1; size: NA
DNA: TGTGCCAGCAGCGAAGGGACAGGGAAAAGGTACGAGCAGTACTTC; CDR3: CASSEGTGKRYEQYF; J: TRBJ2-7; V: TRBV7-6; D: TRBD1; size: NA
DNA: TGTGCCAGCAGCTTAGTTGAGCGTACTGAAGCTTTCTTT; CDR3: CASSLVERTEAFF; J: TRBJ1-1; V: TRBV7-2; D: NA; size: NA
DNA: TGTGCCAGCAGCGTAGGAGAGGGGCAAACCTACGAGCAGTACTTC; CDR3: CASSVGEGQTYEQYF; J: TRBJ2-7; V: TRBV9; D: NA; size: NA
DNA: TGCGCCAGCGGCCCCGGAGCGGGGGTTATCACAGATACGCAGTATTTT; CDR3: CASGPGAGVITDTQYF; J: TRBJ2-3; V: TRBV5-1; D: TRBD2; size: NA
DNA: TGTGCCACCATGTCAGGGGGCAACTATGGCTACACCTTC; CDR3: CATMSGGNYGYTF; J: TRBJ1-2; V: TRBV15; D: TRBD1; size: NA
DNA: TGTGCCAGCAGCCAAGGATCAGGGTACCAAGAGACCCAGTACTTC; CDR3: CASSQGSGYQETQYF; J: TRBJ2-5; V: TRBV14; D: NA; size: once
DNA: TGCGCCAGCAGCTCGGATGGACAGCCGAACACTGAAGCTTTCTTT; CDR3: CASSSDGQPNTEAFF; J: TRBJ1-1; V: TRBV5-1; D: NA; size: NA